A selection of T cell receptor beta chains follows, all from one sample in a study of T cells after somatic rescue of genetic block. TCRdb's table, derived via immunoSEQ multiplex PCR, lists solely in-frame clones and lacks some. The sample contains tens of thousands of clones, roughly 91% of which appear only once. Material for sequencing was peripheral blood mononuclear cells (PBMCs). Every receptor here comes from a man between 25 and 39 years old. CDR3s include the opening cysteine and the closing phenylalanine or tryptophan. The D gene is left open where the match is weak. Rows give clone size only sometimes, using once, few, many, or a class for an expanded clone.

D: .; size: .; V: TRBV19; J: TRBJ1-1; DNA: TGTGCCAGTAGTATGGGCTGGGGTGGTGAAGCTTTCTTT; CDR3: CASSMGWGGEAFF
D: .; size: few; V: TRBV11-2; J: TRBJ1-1; DNA: TGTGCCAGCAGCATCGGGCCGAACACTGAAGCTTTCTTT; CDR3: CASSIGPNTEAFF
D: .; size: .; V: TRBV29-1; J: TRBJ1-2; DNA: TGCAGCGTTGAATCACGGACAAACTATGGCTACACCTTC; CDR3: CSVESRTNYGYTF
D: .; size: .; V: TRBV11-2; J: TRBJ2-2; DNA: TGTGCCAGCAGCTTAGAGGGGTTCGGGGAGCTGTTTTTT; CDR3: CASSLEGFGELFF
D: .; size: .; V: TRBV11-2; J: TRBJ2-1; DNA: TGTGCCAGCAGCTTGGGCAGTTCCTACAATGAGCAGTTCTTC; CDR3: CASSLGSSYNEQFF
D: .; size: .; V: TRBV5-8; J: TRBJ1-4; DNA: TGTGCCAGCAGCTTCCCCGGGGGGAAGAGGGAAAAACTGTTTTTT; CDR3: CASSFPGGKREKLFF
D: TRBD1; size: .; V: TRBV7-9; J: TRBJ1-4; DNA: TGTGCCAGCAGCTTTAAGACAGGGGTTAATGAAAAACTGTTTTTT; CDR3: CASSFKTGVNEKLFF
D: .; size: .; V: TRBV28; J: TRBJ2-4; DNA: TGTGCCAGCAGTTCCCTAGAACGCGCCAAAAACATTCAGTACTTC; CDR3: CASSSLERAKNIQYF
D: .; size: .; V: TRBV7-9; J: TRBJ2-5; DNA: TGTGCCAGCAGCGGTGCTAGCCAAGAGACCCAGTACTTC; CDR3: CASSGASQETQYF
D: .; size: .; V: TRBV4-1; J: TRBJ2-2; DNA: TGCGCCAGCTCTCTGCGGGCCGTAACCGGGGAGCTGTTTTTT; CDR3: CASSLRAVTGELFF
D: .; size: .; V: TRBV15; J: TRBJ1-4; DNA: TGTGCCACCAGCAGTAGAAGGACAACAACTAATGAAAAACTGTTTTTT; CDR3: CATSSRRTTTNEKLFF
D: .; size: .; V: TRBV7-8; J: TRBJ1-1; DNA: TGTGCCAGCAGCTTGGGCAGGTCGAACACTGAAGCTTTCTTT; CDR3: CASSLGRSNTEAFF
D: .; size: .; V: TRBV10-2; J: TRBJ1-5; DNA: TGCGCCAGCAGCCCCCAAGGGCCCCAGCCCCAGCATTTT; CDR3: CASSPQGPQPQHF
D: TRBD1; size: .; V: TRBV6-5; J: TRBJ1-5; DNA: TGTGCCAGCAGGGGGACAGGGGTTGCGGTTGAGCCCCAGCATTTT; CDR3: CASRGTGVAVEPQHF
D: TRBD1; size: .; V: TRBV5-1; J: TRBJ1-2; DNA: TGCGCCAGCTCCCAGGGACAGGGTATTGGCTACACCTTC; CDR3: CASSQGQGIGYTF
D: TRBD1; size: .; V: TRBV6-5; J: TRBJ2-7; DNA: TGTGCCAGCAGTACCTGGACAGGGGGCGACTACGAGCAGTACTTC; CDR3: CASSTWTGGDYEQYF